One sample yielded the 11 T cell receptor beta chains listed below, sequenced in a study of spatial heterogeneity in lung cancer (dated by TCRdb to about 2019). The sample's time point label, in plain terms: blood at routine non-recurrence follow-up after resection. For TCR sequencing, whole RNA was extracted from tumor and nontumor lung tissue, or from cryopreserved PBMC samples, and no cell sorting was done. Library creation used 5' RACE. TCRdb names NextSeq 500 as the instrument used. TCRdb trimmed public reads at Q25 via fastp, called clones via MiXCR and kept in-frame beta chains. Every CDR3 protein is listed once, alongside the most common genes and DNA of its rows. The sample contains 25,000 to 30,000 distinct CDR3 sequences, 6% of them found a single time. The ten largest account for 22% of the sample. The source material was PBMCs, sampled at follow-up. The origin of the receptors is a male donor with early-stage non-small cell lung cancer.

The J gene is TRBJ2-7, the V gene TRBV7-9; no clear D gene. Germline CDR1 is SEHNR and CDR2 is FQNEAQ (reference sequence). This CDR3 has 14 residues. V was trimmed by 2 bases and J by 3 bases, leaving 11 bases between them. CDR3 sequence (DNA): TGTGCCAGCAGCTTACGTTTGCAGTACTACGAGCAGTACGTC. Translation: CASSLRLQYYEQYV.

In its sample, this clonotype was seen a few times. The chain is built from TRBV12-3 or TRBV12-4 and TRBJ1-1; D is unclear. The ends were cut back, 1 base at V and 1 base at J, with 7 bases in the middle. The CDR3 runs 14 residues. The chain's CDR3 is CASSLGQQNTEAFF. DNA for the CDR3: TGTGCCAGCAGTTTAGGGCAACAGAACACTGAAGCTTTCTTT.

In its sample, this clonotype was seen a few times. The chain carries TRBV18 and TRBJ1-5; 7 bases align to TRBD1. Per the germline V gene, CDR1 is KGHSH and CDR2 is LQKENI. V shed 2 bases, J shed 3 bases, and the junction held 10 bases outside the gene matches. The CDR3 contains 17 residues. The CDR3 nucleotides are TGTGCCAGCTCACCAGTTGCACAGGGGCCGGTCAATCAGCCCCAGCATTTT. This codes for CASSPVAQGPVNQPQHF.

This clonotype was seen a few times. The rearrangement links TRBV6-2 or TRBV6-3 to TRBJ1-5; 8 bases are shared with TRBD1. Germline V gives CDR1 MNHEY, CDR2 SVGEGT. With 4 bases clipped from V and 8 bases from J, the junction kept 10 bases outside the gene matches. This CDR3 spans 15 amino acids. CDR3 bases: TGTGCCAGCAGTTCCGCCGGGACAGGCGTAAAGCCCCAGCATTTT. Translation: CASSSAGTGVKPQHF.

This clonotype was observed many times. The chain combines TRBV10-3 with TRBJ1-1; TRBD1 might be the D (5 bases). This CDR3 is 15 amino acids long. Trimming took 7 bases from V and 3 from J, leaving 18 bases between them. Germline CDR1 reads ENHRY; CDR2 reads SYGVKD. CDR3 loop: CAITSRGAGDTEAFF. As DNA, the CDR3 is TGTGCCATCACGTCGAGGGGAGCGGGGGACACTGAAGCTTTCTTT.

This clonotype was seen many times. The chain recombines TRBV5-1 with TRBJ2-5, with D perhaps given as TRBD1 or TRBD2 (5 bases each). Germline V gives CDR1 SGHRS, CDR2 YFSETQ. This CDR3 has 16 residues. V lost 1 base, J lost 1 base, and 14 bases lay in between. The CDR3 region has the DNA TGCGCCAGCAGCTTGTTTGGGGGAGCATCCCAAGAGACCCAGTACTTC. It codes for CASSLFGGASQETQYF.

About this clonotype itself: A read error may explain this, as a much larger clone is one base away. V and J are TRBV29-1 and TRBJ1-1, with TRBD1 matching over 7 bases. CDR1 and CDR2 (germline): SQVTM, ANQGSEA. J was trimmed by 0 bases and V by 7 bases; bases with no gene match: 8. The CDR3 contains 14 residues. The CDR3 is CSARTGGMNTEAFF. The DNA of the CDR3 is TGCAGCGCCAGGACAGGAGGAATGAACACTGAAGCTTTCTTT.

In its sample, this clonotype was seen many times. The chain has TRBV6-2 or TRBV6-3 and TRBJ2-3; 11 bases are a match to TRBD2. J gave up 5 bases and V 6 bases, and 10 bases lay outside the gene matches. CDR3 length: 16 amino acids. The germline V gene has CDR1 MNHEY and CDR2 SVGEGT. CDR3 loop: CASRRLAGGPGDTQYF. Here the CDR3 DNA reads TGTGCCAGCAGGAGATTAGCGGGAGGGCCGGGAGATACGCAGTATTTT.

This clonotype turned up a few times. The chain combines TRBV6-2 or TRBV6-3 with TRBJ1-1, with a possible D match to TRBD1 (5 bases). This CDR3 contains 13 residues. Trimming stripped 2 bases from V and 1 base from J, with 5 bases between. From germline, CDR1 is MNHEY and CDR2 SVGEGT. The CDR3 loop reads CASSYRGNTEAFF. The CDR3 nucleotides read TGTGCCAGCAGTTACAGGGGGAACACTGAAGCTTTCTTT.

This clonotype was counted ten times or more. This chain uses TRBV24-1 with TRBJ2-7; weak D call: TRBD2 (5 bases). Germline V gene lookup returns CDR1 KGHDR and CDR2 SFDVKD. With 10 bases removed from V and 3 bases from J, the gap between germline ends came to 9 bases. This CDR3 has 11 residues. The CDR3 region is CATRLLYEQYV. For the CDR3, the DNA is TGTGCCACGCGACTACTCTACGAGCAGTACGTC.

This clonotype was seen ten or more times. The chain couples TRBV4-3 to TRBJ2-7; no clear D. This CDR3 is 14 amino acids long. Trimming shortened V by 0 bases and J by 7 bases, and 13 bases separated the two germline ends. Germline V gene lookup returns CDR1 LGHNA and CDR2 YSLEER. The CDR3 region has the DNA TGCGCCAGCAGCCAAGACCCCGGCCTGGGGGAGCAGTACTTC. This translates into CASSQDPGLGEQYF.